The 21 T cell receptor beta chains in this list originate from one sample, sequenced in a study of control samples from healthy donors and cancer patients (dated by TCRdb to the early 2020s). The library was generated by the immunoSEQ multiplex PCR assay. TCRdb holds this immuneACCESS table with in-frame rearrangements only. Some clones are missing; in checked studies, unresolved V genes explain under half, and the rest has no known cause. Within this sample are over 150,000 clones, with more than 85% of them counted one time only. Around 2% of the sample is held by the ten biggest clonotypes. Specimen: blood. These receptors originate from a woman aged 35 to 49 in good health.

The CDR3 here is CASSAGEGGSEKLFF. In nucleotides, the CDR3 is TGCGCCAGCAGCGCCGGCGAAGGGGGGAGTGAAAAACTGTTTTTT. This chain uses TRBV5-1 with TRBJ1-4; D may be TRBD1 (6 bases). Germline CDR1 and CDR2: SGHRS and YFSETQ. CDR3 length equals 15 residues. Trimming removed 4 bases from V and 7 bases from J, with 17 bases in between.

The chain employs TRBV19 and TRBJ1-1; no clear D. The CDR3 has 13 residues. Germline loops: CDR1 LNHDA, CDR2 SQIVND (reference sequence). Trimming removed 6 bases at V and 1 base at J, with 9 bases between. The CDR3 sequence: CASRSRANTEAFF. The CDR3 nucleotides read TGTGCCAGTAGATCGCGGGCGAACACTGAAGCTTTCTTT.

This sequence joins TRBV5-1 and TRBJ2-6; possibly TRBD2 for D (5 bases). V lost 4 bases and J lost 2, with 13 bases in between. This CDR3 has 16 amino acids. Germline V gene data show CDR1 as SGHRS and CDR2 as YFSETQ. The CDR3 spells CASSIRQEAGANVLTF. CDR3 DNA sequence: TGCGCCAGCAGCATCCGTCAGGAGGCTGGGGCCAACGTCCTGACTTTC.

This clone was detected once. The chain combines TRBV25-1 with TRBJ2-5, with TRBD2 identical over 8 bases. The CDR3 consists of 16 residues. Germline assignment: CDR1 MGHDK and CDR2 SYGVNS. Germline trimming cut 1 base from V and 5 bases from J; bases unmatched to any gene: 9. CDR3 loop: CASSEWNSGVSETQYF. Here the CDR3 DNA reads TGTGCCAGCAGTGAATGGAATAGCGGGGTGTCGGAGACCCAGTACTTC.

The CDR3 nucleotides are TGCGCCAGCAGCCTCGGCCTTTCCTACGAGCAGTACTTC. Amino acid sequence: CASSLGLSYEQYF. The chain combines TRBV4-1 with TRBJ2-7; D gene unclear. In germline, CDR1 is MGHRA, CDR2 YSYEKL. Trimming left V 4 bases short and J 1 base short, with 8 bases between. The CDR3 contains 13 residues.

CDR3 sequence (DNA): TGTGCCAGCAGCGTTGGGGACAGGGGTCAGCCCCAGCATTTT. It is translated as CASSVGDRGQPQHF. The chain couples TRBV9 to TRBJ1-5, with 10 bases aligning to TRBD1. V shed 2 bases and J 6 bases; nucleotides not matched to a gene: 2. There are 14 residues in the CDR3. Germline-derived CDR1 and CDR2 are SGDLS and YYNGEE.

The chain has TRBV10-3 and TRBJ1-3; no reliable D call. Trimming removed 3 bases from V and 0 bases from J, with 0 bases in between. Germline CDR1 is ENHRY and CDR2 is SYGVKD. The CDR3 covers 12 residues. The CDR3 DNA reads TGTGCCATCAGTGACTCTGGAAACACCATATATTTT. Translating it yields CAISDSGNTIYF.

This chain connects TRBV15 to TRBJ2-5, with D uncertain. The CDR3 length is 14 residues. V was clipped by 2 bases and J by 4 bases, with 11 bases between them. Germline V lookup: CDR1 LNHNV, CDR2 YYDKDF (reference sequence). CDR3 protein: CATSRRLIGETQYF. CDR3 coding DNA: TGTGCCACCAGCAGACGGTTGATCGGAGAGACCCAGTACTTC.

The chain couples TRBV5-1 to TRBJ2-7, with TRBD1 identical over 9 bases. Germline CDR1 reads SGHRS; CDR2 reads YFSETQ. J gave up 7 bases and V 2 bases, and 7 bases lay outside the gene matches. This CDR3 has 14 residues. Written as DNA, the CDR3 is TGCGCCAGCAGCTTCAACCGACAGGGGGGTGAGCAGTACTTC. Its translation: CASSFNRQGGEQYF.

The chain has TRBV5-4 and TRBJ1-6; 7 bases agree with TRBD1. The V gene's germline CDR1 is SGHNT and CDR2 YYREEE (reference sequence). J lost 6 bases, V lost 4 bases, and 4 bases had no gene match. The CDR3 sequence is 14 residues long. The CDR3 DNA is TGTGCCAGCAGCCAGGGACAGAGTAATTCACCCCTCCACTTT. Its translation: CASSQGQSNSPLHF.

V and J are TRBV3-1 (or the pseudogene TRBV3-2) and TRBJ2-7; either TRBD1 or TRBD2 may supply D (5 bases each). The V end lost 4 bases, the J end lost 0 bases, and 10 bases lay between the germline ends. This CDR3 has 14 amino acids. In germline, CDR1 is LGHDT, CDR2 YNNKEL (reference sequence). CDR3 nucleotides: TGTGCCAGCAGCCGAAGGGACGTCTCCTACGAGCAGTACTTC. Amino acids: CASSRRDVSYEQYF.

The V gene is TRBV5-1, the J gene TRBJ2-3, with 12 positions matching TRBD1. Germline V gene data show CDR1 as SGHRS and CDR2 as YFSETQ. The CDR3 contains 16 residues. With 0 bases clipped from V and 5 bases from J, the junction kept 4 bases outside the gene matches. As DNA, the CDR3 is TGCGCCAGCAGCTTGGTGGGACAGGGGGCTTTAGATACGCAGTATTTT. It translates to CASSLVGQGALDTQYF.

This chain joins TRBV15 and TRBJ2-1; 12 bases line up with TRBD2. Germline CDR1 reads LNHNV; CDR2 reads YYDKDF (reference sequence). Unmatched junction bases numbered 8, after V lost 3 bases and J lost 5 bases. The CDR3 extends over 17 amino acids. CDR3 coding DNA: TGTGCCACCAGCAGGACACTAGCGGGGGGCCCAGACAATGAGCAGTTCTTC. It encodes CATSRTLAGGPDNEQFF.

This chain joins TRBV27 and TRBJ1-2; a possible D gene is TRBD1 (6 bases). Looked up from germline, CDR1 is MNHEY and CDR2 is SMNVEV (reference sequence). The length of the CDR3 is 15 residues. Trimming took off 5 bases at V and 7 bases at J, with 20 bases between the two ends. This CDR3 is CASSLSQGRNSGYTF. As DNA, the CDR3 is TGTGCCAGCAGTCTCTCGCAGGGGAGGAATAGTGGCTACACCTTC.

The chain employs TRBV7-2 and TRBJ2-7, with D possibly matching TRBD1 (5 bases). The V gene's germline CDR1 is SGHTA and CDR2 FQGNSA. Trimming removed 3 bases from V and 3 bases from J, with 9 bases in between. The CDR3 extends over 13 amino acids. The CDR3 here is CASSFQGGYEQYF. The CDR3 bases are TGTGCCAGCAGCTTCCAGGGCGGCTACGAGCAGTACTTC.

This clone was counted only a few times. This rearrangement joins TRBV28 to TRBJ2-7; D is uncertain. Germline-derived CDR1 and CDR2 are MDHEN and SYDVKM. This CDR3 spans 13 amino acids. Between the trimmed V and J ends, which lost 2 bases and 4 bases, there was a span of 9 bases. CDR3 bases: TGTGCCAGCAGTTTAGCCAGGATGTACGAGCAGTACTTC. Amino acid sequence: CASSLARMYEQYF.

This chain joins TRBV18 and TRBJ2-7, with 9 bases fitting TRBD2. The CDR3 is made up of 15 amino acids. The V and J ends lost 0 bases and 1 base, in that order; junction bases with no gene match: 1. The V gene's germline CDR1 is KGHSH and CDR2 LQKENI. CDR3 sequence: CASSPPLAGSYEQYF. The DNA of the CDR3 is TGTGCCAGCTCACCACCTCTAGCGGGGTCCTACGAGCAGTACTTC.

The chain uses TRBV5-1 and TRBJ1-1; D is unresolved. The CDR3 has 14 amino acids. Germline V CDR1 and CDR2: SGHRS, YFSETQ. Trimming shortened V by 0 bases and J by 5 bases, and 11 bases separated the two germline ends. CDR3: CASSLGPEGTEAFF. CDR3 sequence (DNA): TGCGCCAGCAGCTTGGGCCCCGAAGGGACTGAAGCTTTCTTT.

The rearrangement joins TRBV10-3 to TRBJ2-1; D gene ambiguous. V gave up 0 bases and J gave up 0 bases, with 12 bases separating them. This CDR3 region has 17 residues. Germline V gene sequence: CDR1 ENHRY, CDR2 SYGVKD. The CDR3 nucleotides are TGTGCCATCAGTGAGTCTATGGCAGCTTCCTCCTACAATGAGCAGTTCTTC. This gives the protein CAISESMAASSYNEQFF.

The J gene is TRBJ2-1, the V gene TRBV25-1; D tentatively fits TRBD1 or TRBD2 (5 bases each). CDR3 length: 13 residues. CDR1 and CDR2 (germline): MGHDK, SYGVNS. V lost 6 bases and J 5 bases, leaving 11 bases between the germline ends. CDR3 bases: TGTGCCAGCAGGGCCGGGGCTAACAATGAGCAGTTCTTC. Translation gives CASRAGANNEQFF.

This chain connects TRBV15 to TRBJ1-1, with 10 nucleotides matching TRBD1. Germline V lookup: CDR1 LNHNV, CDR2 YYDKDF (reference sequence). V was pared by 9 bases and J by 3 bases, with 7 bases of the junction left unmatched. The CDR3 has 14 residues. The CDR3 sequence: CATSTGQGHTEAFF. For the CDR3, the DNA is TGTGCCACGAGTACGGGACAGGGGCACACTGAAGCTTTCTTT.